These 23 T cell receptor beta chains share one sample of origin, sequenced in a study of cytomegalovirus exposure and HLA in healthy donors listed by TCRdb under 2017. Preparation of the library involved the immunoSEQ multiplex PCR assay. The multiplex PCR relied on a mix of 60 forward primers for TCR Vbeta segments and 13 reverse primers for TCR Jbeta segments. TCRdb holds this immuneACCESS table with in-frame rearrangements only. Some clones are missing; in checked studies, unresolved V genes explain under half, and the rest has no known cause. The table for this sample lists 75,000 to 100,000 clones; 69% of them were counted only once. The leading ten clones occupy around 1.3% of the sample. Sequenced: PBMCs. These receptors all come from a female donor in good health and CMV-seronegative.

This clone has only a few counts. The chain combines TRBV5-4 with TRBJ1-6; 10 nucleotides align to TRBD1. This CDR3 spans 15 amino acids. The V gene's germline CDR1 is SGHNT and CDR2 YYREEE (reference sequence). V lost 4 bases, J lost 7 bases, and 5 bases stayed unmatched. The CDR3 nucleotides read TGTGCCAGCAGCGCACCGGGACAGGGGAATTCACCCCTCCACTTT. Protein product: CASSAPGQGNSPLHF. Together with reference TRBV5-4 and TRBJ1-6, the CDR3 gives the full variable domain: ETGVTQSPTHLIKTRGQQVTLRCSSQSGHNTVSWYQQALGQGPQFIFQYYREEENGRGNFPPRFSGLQFPNYSSELNVNALELDDSALYLCASSAPGQGNSPLHFGNGTRLTVT.

This clone came up a few times. This chain links TRBV7-2 with TRBJ1-5, with D unresolved. In germline, CDR1 is SGHTA, CDR2 FQGNSA. Trimming pared 5 bases from V and 4 bases from J, leaving 9 bases between. CDR3 length: 13 residues. CDR3 DNA sequence: TGTGCCAGCAGCGCGGGTAAGAATCAGCCCCAGCATTTT. Its translation: CASSAGKNQPQHF.

The chain combines TRBV6-5 with TRBJ2-3, with a tentative D call TRBD1 (6 bases). CDR1 and CDR2 (germline): MNHEY, SVGAGI. V gave up 6 bases and J gave up 2 bases, with 15 bases separating them. The CDR3 is 15 residues long. The CDR3 loop reads CASSTYRETTDTQYF. CDR3 DNA: TGTGCCAGCAGCACCTACAGGGAGACCACAGATACGCAGTATTTT.

This clone was picked up a small number of times. This chain uses TRBV7-8 with TRBJ1-2; no reliable D call. The V and J ends lost 5 bases and 4 bases respectively, with 14 bases between them. This CDR3 comprises 14 residues. CDR1 and CDR2 (germline): SGHVS, FQNEAQ. The CDR3 sequence is CASSKTTVFYGYTF. DNA of the CDR3: TGTGCCAGCAGCAAAACCACAGTCTTCTATGGCTACACCTTC.

The chain has TRBV5-1 and TRBJ2-7; D gene uncertain. Germline V gene data show CDR1 as SGHRS and CDR2 as YFSETQ. This CDR3 comprises 14 residues. V gave up 1 base and J gave up 5 bases, with 13 bases separating them. The CDR3 DNA is TGCGCCAGCAGCTTGCGAAGCCCCCCCAACGAGCAGTACTTC. Its translation is CASSLRSPPNEQYF.

J is TRBJ2-7 and V is TRBV2, with a tentative D call TRBD1 (5 bases). CDR3 length: 14 amino acids. V shed 8 bases and J shed 1 base, with 15 bases lying between them. Germline CDR1 and CDR2: SNHLY and FYNNEI. The DNA for the CDR3 is TGTGCCAGCGCCTACAGGAGTCAATCCTACGAGCAGTACTTC. Translation gives CASAYRSQSYEQYF.

The chain carries TRBV7-9 and TRBJ1-5, with a tentative D call TRBD1 (6 bases). Germline-derived CDR1 and CDR2 are SEHNR and FQNEAQ (reference sequence). V lost 4 bases and J lost 1, with 11 bases in between. The CDR3 is 15 amino acids. This CDR3 reads CASSSQGMSNQPQHF. CDR3 nucleotide sequence: TGTGCCAGCAGCTCGCAGGGGATGAGCAATCAGCCCCAGCATTTT.

The sample holds a few counts of this clone. This chain joins TRBV6-1 and TRBJ2-5, with 10 nucleotides matching TRBD2. The J call may be wrong; the DNA end is better matched by TRBJ2-7. The length of the CDR3 is 14 residues. Germline CDR1 is MNHNS and CDR2 is SASEGT. The CDR3 sequence: CASSELAGAYEQYF. The DNA for the CDR3 is TGTGCCAGCAGTGAACTAGCGGGAGCCTACGAGCAGTACTTC.

This clone has more than one count but fewer than ten. J is TRBJ1-1 and V is TRBV9; TRBD1 might be the D (5 bases). The V gene's germline CDR1 is SGDLS and CDR2 YYNGEE. V dropped 2 bases and J dropped 1 base, with 12 bases sitting between them. This CDR3 comprises 15 residues. CDR3: CASSVGASRNTEAFF. CDR3 nucleotides: TGTGCCAGCAGCGTTGGGGCGTCCCGGAACACTGAAGCTTTCTTT.

The chain joins TRBV19 to TRBJ1-2, with 9 bases identical to TRBD1. Unmatched junction bases numbered 6, after V lost 6 bases and J lost 1 base. CDR1 and CDR2 from the germline V gene are LNHDA and SQIVND (reference sequence). The CDR3 spans 15 residues. CDR3 DNA: TGTGCCAGTAGATCCGGGACAGGGAATAACTATGGCTACACCTTC. Encoded protein: CASRSGTGNNYGYTF.

Here the CDR3 DNA reads TGTGCCAGCAGCTCCCCCGGGACAGACTACGAGCAGTACTTC. Encoded protein: CASSSPGTDYEQYF. The chain carries TRBV7-9 and TRBJ2-7, with 7 nucleotides matching TRBD1. CDR1 is SEHNR and CDR2 is FQNEAQ in the germline V gene (reference sequence). V dropped 4 bases and J dropped 3; count of bases not matched to a gene: 6. There are 14 residues in the CDR3.

The genes are TRBV6-6 and TRBJ2-7; weak D call: TRBD2 (6 bases). Germline V lookup: CDR1 MNHNY, CDR2 SVGAGI (reference sequence). The CDR3 contains 15 residues. V was shortened by 7 bases and J by 3 bases, with 19 bases between the two germline ends. The chain's CDR3 is CASNTPGRGGYEQYF. The CDR3 DNA reads as TGTGCCAGCAACACACCAGGGCGGGGTGGCTACGAGCAGTACTTC.

Worth noting for this clone: At one of its ends the junction is not consistent with the germline gene, which may arise from a read error. The chain carries TRBV30 and TRBJ2-1; TRBD1 aligns across 10 bases. Looked up from germline, CDR1 is GTSNPN and CDR2 is SVGIG (reference sequence). The CDR3 runs 12 residues. CDR3 nucleotide sequence: TGTGCGTGGACAGGGGGCTACAATGAGCAGTTCTTC. It translates to CAWTGGYNEQFF.

J is TRBJ2-5 and V is TRBV7-9; possible D gene TRBD2, 5 bases. CDR3 size: 11 residues. V was clipped by 5 bases and J by 6 bases, with 7 bases between them. Germline CDR1 is SEHNR and CDR2 is FQNEAQ (reference sequence). The CDR3 loop is CASSPGKTQYF. The CDR3 region has the DNA TGTGCCAGCAGCCCCGGGAAGACCCAGTACTTC.

This chain joins TRBV27 and TRBJ2-3, with a weak D call TRBD2 (6 bases). The CDR3 is made up of 12 amino acids. V was trimmed by 4 bases and J by 7 bases, leaving 9 bases between them. Per the germline V gene, CDR1 is MNHEY and CDR2 is SMNVEV (reference sequence). As DNA, the CDR3 is TGTGCCAGCAGTTGGGACTTCTATACGCAGTATTTT. Translation: CASSWDFYTQYF.

The chain uses TRBV28 and TRBJ2-7; 10 positions match TRBD2. Trimming took 1 base from V and 7 from J; bases not matched to a gene: 10. The germline V gene encodes CDR1 MDHEN and CDR2 SYDVKM. This CDR3 comprises 16 residues. The CDR3: CASSLYGTSAVREQYF. CDR3 sequence (DNA): TGTGCCAGCAGTTTATATGGGACTAGCGCGGTTCGGGAGCAGTACTTC.

This clone was observed once. The CDR3 DNA is TGTGCCAGCAGTGGTCGGGGGGGTGGCTACACCTTC. It translates to CASSGRGGGYTF. The J gene is TRBJ1-2, the V gene TRBV6-1, with D possibly being TRBD1 (5 bases). Germline values: CDR1 MNHNS, CDR2 SASEGT. Trimming left V 4 bases short and J 7 bases short, with 10 bases between. The CDR3 contains 12 residues.

The chain combines TRBV6-4 with TRBJ2-6; D is perhaps TRBD1 (5 bases). The CDR3 runs 16 residues. Germline values: CDR1 MRHNA, CDR2 SNTAGT. Between the trimmed V and J ends, which lost 3 bases and 0 bases, there was a span of 9 bases. The DNA for the CDR3 is TGTGCCAGCAGTGAACAGGACGACTCTGGGGCCAACGTCCTGACTTTC. It encodes CASSEQDDSGANVLTF.

The rearrangement joins TRBV19 to TRBJ1-3, with 10 bases matching TRBD1. The CDR3 totals 15 residues. Germline V gives CDR1 LNHDA, CDR2 SQIVND (reference sequence). After removal of 5 bases from V and 2 bases from J, the junction contained 3 bases not matched to a gene. The CDR3 protein is CASSLGTGAGNTIYF. The DNA for the CDR3 is TGTGCCAGTAGTCTTGGGACAGGGGCTGGAAACACCATATATTTT. Variable domain in full (rest from reference TRBV19 and TRBJ1-3): DGGITQSPKYLFRKEGQNVTLSCEQNLNHDAMYWYRQDPGQGLRLIYYSQIVNDFQKGDIAEGYSVSREKKESFPLTVTSAQKNPTAFYLCASSLGTGAGNTIYFGEGSWLTVV.

This clone was found a few times. This chain joins TRBV6-5 and TRBJ1-2; D is possibly TRBD1 (6 bases). The CDR3 has 12 amino acids. The V gene lost 10 bases and the J gene lost 0 bases, with 9 bases spanning the gap. Per germline, CDR1 MNHEY and CDR2 SVGAGI. The CDR3 is CATRGPNYGYTF. CDR3 bases: TGTGCCACCAGGGGCCCTAACTATGGCTACACCTTC.

This clone is a singleton in its sample. The DNA for the CDR3 is TGTGCCAGCAGCAAACGCCAGGAAAGCACTGAAGCTTTCTTT. This codes for CASSKRQESTEAFF. The chain employs TRBV7-2 and TRBJ1-1; D remains ambiguous. The CDR3 loop spans 14 amino acids. Trimming cost V 5 bases and J 4 bases, with 14 bases left between them. From germline, CDR1 is SGHTA and CDR2 FQGNSA.

The chain is built from TRBV30 and TRBJ1-1; tentatively, D is TRBD1 (5 bases). Trimming took off 3 bases at V and 5 bases at J, with 19 bases between the two ends. The length of the CDR3 is 15 residues. Germline-derived CDR1 and CDR2 are GTSNPN and SVGIG (reference sequence). CDR3 bases: TGTGCCTGGAGAGCTAGAAAAGGGGATGGTACTGAAGCTTTCTTT. Translation gives CAWRARKGDGTEAFF.

The chain is built from TRBV7-9 and TRBJ1-1, with 7 positions matching TRBD1. With 5 bases clipped from V and 0 bases from J, the junction kept 3 bases outside the gene matches. CDR1 SEHNR and CDR2 FQNEAQ come from the germline V gene (reference sequence). CDR3 size: 14 residues. CDR3 protein: CASSRQGLNTEAFF. In nucleotides, the CDR3 is TGTGCCAGCAGCCGACAGGGTTTGAACACTGAAGCTTTCTTT.